The 10 T cell receptor beta chains listed next were all sequenced from one sample in a study of blood T cells in healthy people across ages. A second PCR, run for about 7 to 11 cycles, used a sample-barcoded 5' primer plus a J-beta primer mix. TCRdb reprocessed the 5' RACE reads with MiXCR, giving one entry per CDR3 protein. The table includes under 2,000,000 distinct CDR3 sequences, roughly 49% detected once. Sequenced sample: blood. All receptors derive from a woman aged 40 to 50 in good health.

CDR3 nucleotide sequence: TGCAGTGCTAGAGCCTTTCGAGGGACTAGCGGGGGGTCCACAGATACGCAGTATTTT. Translating it yields CSARAFRGTSGGSTDTQYF. The V gene is TRBV20-1, the J gene TRBJ2-3, with 15 bases aligning to TRBD2. CDR1 is DFQATT, CDR2 SNEGSKA, per germline (reference sequence). There are 19 residues in the CDR3. Trimming removed 1 base from V and 2 bases from J; junction bases left unmatched: 10.

The sample holds a few counts of this clonotype. The V gene is TRBV13, the J gene TRBJ2-7; no reliable D call. The end of the DNA is better explained by TRBJ2-5, so the J call may be wrong. There are 17 residues in the CDR3. Per the germline V gene, CDR1 is PRHDT and CDR2 is FYEKMQ (reference sequence). In nucleotides, the CDR3 is TGTGCCAGCAGCTTAGGTTTAACCTCGATTTTCGAGAAGACCCAGTACTTC. This encodes CASSLGLTSIFEKTQYF.

This clonotype was seen repeatedly, ten times or more. V usage is TRBV5-1 and J usage is TRBJ2-5, with 11 bases matching TRBD2. The CDR3 consists of 15 residues. V was pared by 4 bases and J by 2 bases, with 4 bases of the junction left unmatched. Germline V gene data show CDR1 as SGHRS and CDR2 as YFSETQ. The DNA for the CDR3 is TGCGCCAGCAGCCCCGGGACTAGCGGACAAGAGACCCAGTACTTC. Its protein is CASSPGTSGQETQYF.

This sequence joins TRBV20-1 and TRBJ2-7, with a tentative D call TRBD1 (5 bases). The germline V and J ends were trimmed by 6 bases and 1 base, with 19 bases remaining between them. Per germline, CDR1 DFQATT and CDR2 SNEGSKA (reference sequence). This CDR3 contains 15 residues. CDR3 sequence: CSAEVGRVTSYEQYF. Here the CDR3 DNA reads TGCAGTGCCGAAGTCGGCAGGGTTACGTCCTACGAGCAGTACTTC.

This clonotype appeared a few times. The V gene is TRBV7-2, the J gene TRBJ1-2; no clear D. CDR3 length equals 15 residues. The germline gives CDR1 SGHTA, CDR2 FQGNSA. Trimming cost V 6 bases and J 8 bases, with 22 bases left between them. The CDR3 sequence is CASSQVPVLREGYTF. DNA of the CDR3: TGTGCCAGCAGTCAAGTACCGGTCCTTAGAGAAGGCTACACCTTC.

The J gene is TRBJ2-3, the V gene TRBV9, with 9 nucleotides matching TRBD2. This CDR3 region has 17 residues. Germline values: CDR1 SGDLS, CDR2 YYNGEE. Trimming removed 0 bases from V and 5 bases from J; junction bases left unmatched: 10. CDR3 DNA sequence: TGTGCCAGCAGCGTAGCTTCCGCGGGGGGGCTTCAAGATACGCAGTATTTT. Translated: CASSVASAGGLQDTQYF.

This clonotype has a handful of counts. This rearrangement joins TRBV20-1 to TRBJ2-3; 9 nucleotides agree with TRBD2. Looked up from germline, CDR1 is DFQATT and CDR2 is SNEGSKA (reference sequence). With 4 bases clipped from V and 2 bases from J, the junction kept 7 bases outside the gene matches. The CDR3 is 15 residues long. CDR3: CSAKRSGGPTDTQYF. Written as DNA, the CDR3 is TGCAGTGCTAAACGTAGCGGGGGACCCACAGATACGCAGTATTTT.

This clonotype has more than one count but fewer than ten. This rearrangement joins TRBV7-2 to TRBJ2-7, with 7 bases matching TRBD1. With 2 bases clipped from V and 4 bases from J, the junction kept 5 bases outside the gene matches. Germline V gives CDR1 SGHTA, CDR2 FQGNSA. The CDR3 loop spans 14 amino acids. CDR3 nucleotides: TGTGCCAGCAGCTTAATGACAGGGTCTTACGAGCAGTACTTC. Translation gives CASSLMTGSYEQYF.

The chain joins TRBV3-1 to TRBJ1-2, with TRBD1 matching 7 bases. There are 14 residues in the CDR3. Germline values: CDR1 LGHDT, CDR2 YNNKEL (reference sequence). After removal of 7 bases from V and 8 bases from J, the junction contained 13 bases not matched to a gene. CDR3 bases: TGTGCCAGCAACCCCTCAGACAGGGCTGACGGCTACACCTTC. Translated, it gives CASNPSDRADGYTF.

This clonotype was seen only a few times. For the CDR3, the DNA is TGCGCCAGCAGCCAAGATAGGCCTAGCGGACAGTTCTTC. Its translation: CASSQDRPSGQFF. The chain recombines TRBV4-1 with TRBJ2-1; 7 positions match TRBD2. Trimming removed 0 bases from V and 13 bases from J; junction bases left unmatched: 6. CDR1 MGHRA and CDR2 YSYEKL come from the germline V gene. The CDR3 contains 13 residues.